Below, 10 T cell receptor beta chains from the same sample are listed, as sequenced in a study of radiotherapy plus CTLA-4 blockade in lung cancer. Sequencing used immunoSEQ multiplex PCR; TCRdb keeps in-frame clones, though not all of them. Of 95,000 to 150,000 clones in the sample, approximately 90% are singletons; the top ten hold under 8%. Specimen: peripheral blood, collected from a patient treated with radiotherapy plus ipilimumab. These TCRs come from a human donor with non-small cell lung cancer that progressed on radiotherapy plus ipilimumab.

The chain combines TRBV6-6 with TRBJ2-5; D gene unclear. In germline, CDR1 is MNHNY, CDR2 SVGAGI (reference sequence). This CDR3 has 12 amino acids. V gave up 3 bases and J gave up 5 bases, with 7 bases separating them. The CDR3 DNA reads TGTGCCAGCAGTTATATACGGGAGACCCAGTACTTC. Protein sequence: CASSYIRETQYF.

The chain links TRBV7-6 to TRBJ2-5; the match to TRBD2 covers 9 bases. CDR1 and CDR2 (germline): SGHVS, FNYEAQ. Trimming took 4 bases from V and 7 from J; bases not matched to a gene: 7. The CDR3 is 14 residues long. The CDR3 bases are TGTGCCAGCAGCTCGCCGACAGCGGGAGGGACCCAGTACTTC. Its protein is CASSSPTAGGTQYF.

The rearrangement uses TRBV6-5 and TRBJ1-1; 7 positions match TRBD1. Trimming removed 6 bases from V and 2 bases from J; junction bases left unmatched: 6. This CDR3 has 14 residues. Germline V gene sequence: CDR1 MNHEY, CDR2 SVGAGI. The CDR3 DNA reads TGTGCCAGCAGGGCAGGGGGATCCAACACTGAAGCTTTCTTT. It encodes CASRAGGSNTEAFF.

The rearrangement uses TRBV7-2 and TRBJ1-5; 8 nucleotides agree with TRBD1. The V gene's germline CDR1 is SGHTA and CDR2 FQGNSA. The CDR3 consists of 14 residues. V trimming: 4 bases; J trimming: 2 bases; junction bases outside the gene matches: 1. The CDR3 DNA follows: TGTGCCAGCAGCTCACAGGGGGGCAATCAGCCCCAGCATTTT. This sequence encodes CASSSQGGNQPQHF.

V usage is TRBV5-1 and J usage is TRBJ2-7; possible D gene TRBD2, 5 bases. The CDR3 covers 14 residues. Germline lookup yields CDR1 SGHRS and CDR2 YFSETQ. V lost 0 bases and J 1 base, leaving 8 bases between the germline ends. The CDR3 is CASSLVAGSYEQYF. The CDR3 bases are TGCGCCAGCAGCTTGGTCGCGGGTTCCTACGAGCAGTACTTC.

V and J are TRBV5-1 and TRBJ2-3, with a weak D call TRBD2 (5 bases). The length of the CDR3 is 15 residues. Between the trimmed V and J ends, which lost 0 bases and 7 bases, there was a span of 15 bases. CDR1 and CDR2 (germline): SGHRS, YFSETQ. CDR3 protein: CASSLGGLPPNTQYF. In nucleotides, the CDR3 is TGCGCCAGCAGCTTGGGAGGACTCCCCCCCAATACGCAGTATTTT.

This chain joins TRBV6-1 and TRBJ1-2; D perhaps matches TRBD1 (5 bases). CDR1 MNHNS and CDR2 SASEGT come from the germline V gene. The CDR3 extends over 12 amino acids. Trimming cost V 11 bases and J 3 bases, with 13 bases left between them. CDR3 DNA: TGTGCCGCCTCGTGGGGCGACTATGGCTACACCTTC. It codes for CAASWGDYGYTF.

The chain uses TRBV29-1 and TRBJ1-2; no clear D. This CDR3 spans 11 amino acids. Germline CDR1 is SQVTM and CDR2 is ANQGSEA. V shed 2 bases and J shed 12 bases, with 13 bases lying between them. CDR3 region: CSVEYGSPHTF. The CDR3 nucleotides are TGCAGCGTTGAATACGGGTCCCCACACACCTTC.

V and J are TRBV7-8 and TRBJ1-1; D call uncertain. Per the germline V gene, CDR1 is SGHVS and CDR2 is FQNEAQ. Trimming removed 1 base at V and 0 bases at J, with 12 bases between. CDR3 length equals 16 residues. DNA of the CDR3: TGTGCCAGCAGCTTAGTGAGAGGACGCTTGAACACTGAAGCTTTCTTT. Amino acid sequence: CASSLVRGRLNTEAFF.

DNA of the CDR3: TGTGCCAGTAGTATTCTCCCAACGGGAAACACCATATATTTT. This gives the protein CASSILPTGNTIYF. V gene TRBV19 combines with J gene TRBJ1-3; no clear D. Germline CDR1 LNHDA, CDR2 SQIVND (reference sequence). Trimming took off 3 bases at V and 4 bases at J, with 10 bases between the two ends. The CDR3 is 14 residues long.